This is a list of T cell receptor beta chains from one sample in a study of blood T cell repertoires in COVID-19. Assay: immunoSEQ multiplex PCR; the TCRdb copy retains only in-frame clones and omits some. The sample contains around 9,000 clones, 80% to 90% of which appear only once. The sequenced sample was peripheral blood. These receptors were taken from a man in his fifties or sixties with active COVID-19. Each CDR3 is given with its conserved first and last residue. Fields, in order: V gene, J gene, CDR3 protein.

v_call: TRBV6-2/TRBV6-3; j_call: TRBJ2-2; cdr3_aa: CASSNGTRTNTGELFF
v_call: TRBV7-2; j_call: TRBJ2-3; cdr3_aa: CASSTTSGPVNTQYF
v_call: TRBV6-5; j_call: TRBJ2-6; cdr3_aa: CASHSGANVLTF
v_call: TRBV6-5; j_call: TRBJ2-7; cdr3_aa: CASGRQGRVGYEQYF
v_call: TRBV9; j_call: TRBJ2-7; cdr3_aa: CASSPTPGQGAGEQYF
v_call: TRBV28; j_call: TRBJ2-3; cdr3_aa: CASSFPSTKRATVTDTQYF
v_call: TRBV12-3/TRBV12-4; j_call: TRBJ1-2; cdr3_aa: CASSPPQNYGYTF
v_call: TRBV5-1; j_call: TRBJ2-1; cdr3_aa: CASSSQGLTNEQFF
v_call: TRBV7-2; j_call: TRBJ2-3; cdr3_aa: CASSTFPRGVTDTQYF
v_call: TRBV5-1; j_call: TRBJ2-3; cdr3_aa: CASSSTGKSRDTQYF
v_call: TRBV6-4; j_call: TRBJ2-5; cdr3_aa: CASSDSMGLRETQYF
v_call: TRBV28; j_call: TRBJ1-6; cdr3_aa: CASSFPSGTALSSPLHF
v_call: TRBV29-1; j_call: TRBJ1-1; cdr3_aa: CSVEETGGAGSEAFF
v_call: TRBV7-2; j_call: TRBJ1-3; cdr3_aa: CASSLDSSGNTIYF
v_call: TRBV4-3; j_call: TRBJ1-2; cdr3_aa: CASSATGAGYTF
v_call: TRBV7-9; j_call: TRBJ2-3; cdr3_aa: CASSLGPTVTDTQYF
v_call: TRBV21-1; j_call: TRBJ1-5; cdr3_aa: CASRLPPLPRAKQPQHF
v_call: TRBV2; j_call: TRBJ2-7; cdr3_aa: CASSDSGNYEQYF
v_call: TRBV19; j_call: TRBJ2-6; cdr3_aa: CASTGWVSGANVLTF
v_call: TRBV7-9; j_call: TRBJ1-6; cdr3_aa: CASSLGIGQGNSPLHF
v_call: TRBV28; j_call: TRBJ1-6; cdr3_aa: CASKTPRLDNSPLHF
v_call: TRBV15; j_call: TRBJ2-7; cdr3_aa: CATSSGQGGEQYF
v_call: TRBV7-9; j_call: TRBJ2-7; cdr3_aa: CASSFPRGGAHLQYF
v_call: TRBV28; j_call: TRBJ2-2; cdr3_aa: CAIRQGGTGELFF
v_call: TRBV27; j_call: TRBJ2-3; cdr3_aa: CASSFSRDMKGSTDTQYF
v_call: TRBV24-1; j_call: TRBJ1-4; cdr3_aa: CATSDPIGGEGKTNEKLFF
v_call: TRBV3-1/TRBV3-2; j_call: TRBJ2-3; cdr3_aa: CASSDSGRGDTQYF
v_call: TRBV11-2; j_call: TRBJ2-7; cdr3_aa: CASSLWTSGVAYEQYF
v_call: TRBV4-3; j_call: TRBJ2-7; cdr3_aa: CASSQGVGLAGAYEQYF
v_call: TRBV15; j_call: TRBJ2-4; cdr3_aa: CATSRAAGAKNIQYF
v_call: TRBV10-3; j_call: TRBJ2-1; cdr3_aa: CAISGQSPNEQFF
v_call: TRBV5-4; j_call: TRBJ2-5; cdr3_aa: CASSFPGQGVETQYF
v_call: TRBV10-3; j_call: TRBJ2-5; cdr3_aa: CATGTSGGVETQYF
v_call: TRBV7-2; j_call: TRBJ1-2; cdr3_aa: CASSLGSVQGRYGYTF
v_call: TRBV21-1; j_call: TRBJ1-1; cdr3_aa: CASSKALSLEAFF
v_call: TRBV5-1; j_call: TRBJ2-2; cdr3_aa: CASSLSGTNTGELFF
v_call: TRBV7-9; j_call: TRBJ2-5; cdr3_aa: CASSRTRSTETGDQYF
v_call: TRBV7-2; j_call: TRBJ1-1; cdr3_aa: CASSPGFTEAFF
v_call: TRBV5-1; j_call: TRBJ2-5; cdr3_aa: CASSPGGLAGGPNQETQYF
v_call: TRBV9; j_call: TRBJ2-2; cdr3_aa: CASSVGTPGTGELFF
v_call: TRBV5-1; j_call: TRBJ1-3; cdr3_aa: CASSLTATGNTIYF
v_call: TRBV7-2; j_call: TRBJ2-2; cdr3_aa: CASSLWTSGPFLNTGELFF
v_call: TRBV27; j_call: TRBJ2-7; cdr3_aa: CASSLVRGDRIYEQYF
v_call: TRBV28; j_call: TRBJ2-5; cdr3_aa: CASSLYKNSQETQYF
v_call: TRBV2; j_call: TRBJ2-7; cdr3_aa: CASSESDTAYEQYF
v_call: TRBV15; j_call: TRBJ1-6; cdr3_aa: CATGTGGLGNSPLHF
v_call: TRBV28; j_call: TRBJ2-1; cdr3_aa: CASSPTRGQYNEQFF
v_call: TRBV29-1; j_call: TRBJ1-1; cdr3_aa: CSALDTEAFF
v_call: TRBV5-5; j_call: TRBJ1-5; cdr3_aa: CASSSLPLSGFSNQPQHF
v_call: TRBV9; j_call: TRBJ2-3; cdr3_aa: CASSVDLAGSRTSTDTQYF
v_call: TRBV21-1; j_call: TRBJ1-5; cdr3_aa: CASSKVGATGIRSNQPQHF
v_call: TRBV11-2; j_call: TRBJ2-4; cdr3_aa: CASSGTSGYQNIQYF
v_call: TRBV5-1; j_call: TRBJ2-7; cdr3_aa: CASSLGQEVSYEQYF
v_call: TRBV27; j_call: TRBJ2-7; cdr3_aa: CASSLPGGKQYF